Reported below is one T cell receptor (beta chain). This clone's antigen is unknown. The record has no base qualities; no much larger clone is one base away. This entry is derived from a study of blood T cell repertoires in COVID-19 (dated by TCRdb to the early 2020s). About the full investigation: The collaborator samples originated in the United States, Italy and Spain and spanned the acute and convalescent phases of COVID-19. Sample metadata almost always included a de-identified subject ID, COVID-19 status, age in years and sex. Where available, HLA class I and class II types were obtained from metadata supplied by the sample provider rather than from assay-based typing. The material from the prospective study consisted of cDNA or gDNA derived from T cells, B-cell-depleted T cells, or PBMCs. The repertoires were released in a freely available public database intended as a resource for research on the immune response to SARS-CoV-2. Subjects who had been exposed to COVID-19, were actively infected with it, or had recovered from it provided the deeply sampled blood TCRbeta repertoires that made up the dataset. Samples came from the ongoing ImmuneRACE study (first 160 participants) plus 1,254 subjects from 6 global collaborators. The investigation overall reported the following: The quantity of clinical and demographic metadata differed by source and by participant and was supplied without curation.

The immunoSEQ Assay, a bias-controlled multiplex PCR, was used to amplify TCRbeta CDR3 regions from genomic DNA. The authors' analysis ran thus. Within the assay, amplification of reference gene primers was used to estimate how many nucleated cells each sample contained. To quantify the absolute abundance of each unique TCRbeta CDR3 rearrangement, sequence reads were collapsed and filtered. Productive Simpson clonality was computed per sample as the square root of Simpson's diversity index over productive rearrangements. The table comes from immuneACCESS by way of TCRdb, which keeps in-frame sequences with V and J called. Part of the clones is missing from these tables; in studies checked, under half for an unresolved V gene and the rest for unknown reasons. That table supplies the V and J calls and clone size; D and trimming were determined from the DNA. The sample table holds 250,000 to 350,000 clones, of which roughly 89% were seen once. Approximately 4% of the sample rests with the top ten.

Participants in the prospective study were aged about 18 to 95 years, lived in under 30 United States geographic areas, and enrolled through a virtual design. Cohort assignment in the prospective study relied on participant-reported clinical history from a screening survey and a study questionnaire. Mobile phlebotomists in the prospective study collected whole blood, serum and a nasopharyngeal or oropharyngeal swab from every participant. Participants in the prospective study had the option to provide additional blood draws and questionnaires over a 2-month period. Before DNA extraction, blood samples from the prospective study were shipped at room temperature or frozen. Per the germline V gene, SNHLY is the CDR1 and FYNNEI is the CDR2. The CDR3 goes from the cysteine to the phenylalanine over 14 residues. Just the 42-base CDR3 DNA is kept, in frame starting at base 1. Between the V and J ends, shortened by 5 bases and 8 bases respectively, the junction contains 18 bases.

The sequence links TRBV2 to TRBJ1-1; too little of a D gene remains to name it. Input material: PBMCs or T cells enriched from blood (not recorded which). The receptor comes from a young woman with acute COVID-19. In nucleotide form, the sequence is TGTGCCAGCAGTAAAGAATCGGGATTTAGGGAAGCTTTCTTT. The translation is CASSKESGFREAFF.